Listed below are T cell receptor beta chains from one sample, sequenced in a study of cytomegalovirus exposure and HLA in healthy donors. TCRdb keeps only in-frame clones here, not all; method: immunoSEQ multiplex PCR. The sample lists about 180,000 clones, roughly four fifths occurring once. Sequenced sample: PBMCs. The receptors come from a female donor in good health and CMV-seronegative. The CDR3 runs from the conserved cysteine through the conserved F or W. D genes are given only for firm matches. Not every row has a clone size; where given, it reads once, few, many or a size class.

abundance,v_gene,d_gene,j_gene,CDR3nt,CDR3aa
.,TRBV30,TRBD1,TRBJ2-6,TGTGCCTGGAGTCGGGACAGGGTGCCCTCTGGGGCCAACGTCCTGACTTTC,CAWSRDRVPSGANVLTF
.,TRBV9,.,TRBJ1-5,TGTGCCAGCAGCGTAGACGGGGTTGGTCAGCCCCAGCATTTT,CASSVDGVGQPQHF
.,TRBV9,.,TRBJ1-2,TGTGCCAGCAGCGTCATAACCGGGGGGGACTATGGCTACACCTTC,CASSVITGGDYGYTF
.,TRBV5-1,TRBD1,TRBJ2-7,TGCGCCAGCAGCTTGGAAGGGACAGTGGCTTACGAGCAGTACTTC,CASSLEGTVAYEQYF
.,TRBV7-9,.,TRBJ2-6,TGTGCCAGCAGCGGAACTATCCGCTCTGGGGCCAACGTCCTGACTTTC,CASSGTIRSGANVLTF
.,TRBV11-2,TRBD1,TRBJ2-7,TGTGCCAGCAGCTTCATTCCGCCCCTAGACAGGGCATGGACCTACGAGCAGTACTTC,CASSFIPPLDRAWTYEQYF
few,TRBV6-5,TRBD1,TRBJ1-6,TGTGCCAGCAGTCGACAGGGTAATTCACCCCTCCACTTT,CASSRQGNSPLHF
.,TRBV20-1,.,TRBJ1-2,TGCAGTGCTAGTAAAGTGCGGGGCTACACCTTC,CSASKVRGYTF
.,TRBV4-1,.,TRBJ1-1,TGCGCCAGCAGCCGGACTGCCGCTACTGAAGCTTTCTTT,CASSRTAATEAFF
.,TRBV5-4,TRBD1,TRBJ1-2,TGTGCCAGCAGCCGTTCCCCAGGGGGCGATGGCTACACCTTC,CASSRSPGGDGYTF
.,TRBV18,TRBD2,TRBJ2-5,TGTGCCAGCTCACCGAGCGGGACCCAAGAGACCCAGTACTTC,CASSPSGTQETQYF
few,TRBV27,TRBD1,TRBJ1-2,TGTGCCAGCAGTCTGACAGGGGACTATGGCTACACCTTC,CASSLTGDYGYTF
.,TRBV7-4,TRBD1,TRBJ2-7,TGTGCCAGCAGCTTAGCAGTAAGCGGCGACAGGGGGCCCGTCGAGCAGTACTTC,CASSLAVSGDRGPVEQYF
.,TRBV29-1,.,TRBJ2-7,TGCAGCGCTGTCCGAGGGGGTGCTTTTGTTGAGCAGTACTTC,CSAVRGGAFVEQYF
.,TRBV9,TRBD1,TRBJ2-2,TGTGCCAGCAGCGTAATTAAGGAGGACAGGACGAACACCGGGGAGCTGTTTTTT,CASSVIKEDRTNTGELFF
.,TRBV19,TRBD2,TRBJ2-7,TGTGCCACTCACAGCGGGAGAGGGCTCCACGAGCAGTACTTC,CATHSGRGLHEQYF
.,TRBV10-3,.,TRBJ2-7,TGTGCCATCAGTGAGTCGGCGGGAATCTACGAGCAGTACTTC,CAISESAGIYEQYF
.,TRBV29-1,TRBD2,TRBJ2-1,TGCAGCGTTGAAGCAGTGGGAGGGCCCGGCAATGAGCAGTTCTTC,CSVEAVGGPGNEQFF
.,TRBV9,TRBD2,TRBJ2-7,TGTGCCAGCAGCGTAGCGGGAGGGGCGGCCTACGAGCAGTACTTC,CASSVAGGAAYEQYF
.,TRBV14,TRBD1,TRBJ2-7,TGTGCCAGCAGCCGGACAGGTGAGATAGGGGAGCAGTACTTC,CASSRTGEIGEQYF
.,TRBV9,TRBD2,TRBJ2-6,TGTGCCAGCAGCGTTGGACTAGCGGACTACTCTGGGGCCAACGTCCTGACTTTC,CASSVGLADYSGANVLTF
.,TRBV19,.,TRBJ2-1,TGTGCCAGTAGTATTCAAGCGGCTTATTACAATGAGCAGTTCTTC,CASSIQAAYYNEQFF
.,TRBV20-1,.,TRBJ2-3,TGCAGTGCTACGACAGATACGCAGTATTTT,CSATTDTQYF
.,TRBV6-5,TRBD2,TRBJ2-6,TGTGCCAGCAGTTACGGCGGGAGTGGGGCCAACGTCCTGACTTTC,CASSYGGSGANVLTF
few,TRBV11-2,TRBD2,TRBJ2-1,TGTGCCAGCAGCCGACTAGCGGGGGGGTACAATGAGCAGTTCTTC,CASSRLAGGYNEQFF
.,TRBV9,.,TRBJ2-7,TGTGCCAGCAGCGTAGAGCCGGGGACACACTACGAGCAGTACTTC,CASSVEPGTHYEQYF